The 14 T cell receptor beta chains below come from one sample, sequenced in a study of CD8+ T cells in alopecia areata. In each case, RNA was isolated and then reverse transcribed into cDNA as the sequencing template. Measured with immunoSEQ multiplex PCR; TCRdb has only the in-frame clones, and not every one. The sample includes 75,000 to 100,000 clones, 41% seen only once; the top ten take 1% to 1.5%. The sequenced sample was CD4+ T cells sorted from blood. The receptors here all came from a human donor with alopecia areata.

The chain has TRBV7-2 and TRBJ1-1; D uncertain. Trimming shortened V by 0 bases and J by 7 bases, and 6 bases separated the two germline ends. This CDR3 region has 12 residues. Germline CDR1 reads SGHTA; CDR2 reads FQGNSA. The CDR3 protein is CASSLAGYEAFF. In nucleotides, the CDR3 is TGTGCCAGCAGCTTAGCCGGCTATGAAGCTTTCTTT.

DNA for the CDR3: TGCGCCAGCAGCTGGGGAGCGGCGGGGGAACCCTACGAGCAGTACTTC. Its translation is CASSWGAAGEPYEQYF. The V call is TRBV5-1, the J call TRBJ2-7; TRBD2 aligns across 7 bases. The junction had 11 bases not matched to a gene; V was cut back by 3 bases and J by 2 bases. Germline V gene lookup returns CDR1 SGHRS and CDR2 YFSETQ. The CDR3 is 16 amino acids.

The CDR3 loop is CASSLGRGLQETQYF. DNA for the CDR3: TGTGCCAGCAGTTTAGGTCGGGGGCTCCAAGAGACCCAGTACTTC. This rearrangement joins TRBV27 to TRBJ2-5; D could derive from TRBD1 or TRBD2 (6 bases each). Trimming took 2 bases from V and 1 from J, leaving 11 bases between them. In germline, CDR1 is MNHEY, CDR2 SMNVEV (reference sequence). This CDR3 has 15 residues.

This clone appeared a few times. The CDR3, as DNA: TGTGCCAGCAGCTTAGCGGGGATTAGCACAGATACGCAGTATTTT. It yields the protein CASSLAGISTDTQYF. The rearrangement links TRBV7-2 to TRBJ2-3, with unresolved D. Germline loops: CDR1 SGHTA, CDR2 FQGNSA. The CDR3 totals 15 residues. With 0 bases removed from V and 0 bases from J, the gap between germline ends came to 7 bases.

This clone was seen a handful of times. V usage is TRBV7-6 and J usage is TRBJ1-1; no reliable D call. V shed 5 bases and J shed 6 bases, with 13 bases lying between them. Germline CDR1 and CDR2: SGHVS and FNYEAQ. This CDR3 spans 13 amino acids. The CDR3 here is CASSDGWRSEAFF. CDR3 nucleotide sequence: TGTGCCAGCAGCGACGGCTGGAGGTCTGAAGCTTTCTTT.

J is TRBJ2-5 and V is TRBV7-9, with TRBD2 matching over 7 bases. The CDR3 length is 13 residues. Germline CDR1 and CDR2: SEHNR and FQNEAQ (reference sequence). The V segment lost 7 bases and the J segment 2 bases; nucleotides outside the gene matches: 4. CDR3 residues: CASTRGLQETQYF. The CDR3 DNA follows: TGTGCCAGCACAAGGGGACTACAAGAGACCCAGTACTTC.

This chain joins TRBV5-1 and TRBJ2-7; D is uncertain. There are 11 residues in the CDR3. Germline V gives CDR1 SGHRS, CDR2 YFSETQ. The V and J ends lost 0 bases and 6 bases respectively, with 4 bases between them. The CDR3, as DNA: TGCGCCAGCAGCTTGGAGGGCGAGCAGTACTTC. Translated, it gives CASSLEGEQYF. The full variable domain, its missing parts supplied by reference TRBV5-1 and TRBJ2-7, is KAGVTQTPRYLIKTRGQQVTLSCSPISGHRSVSWYQQTPGQGLQFLFEYFSETQRNKGNFPGRFSGRQFSNSRSEMNVSTLELGDSALYLCASSLEGEQYFGPGTRLTVT.

In its sample, this clone was seen a few times. Different DNA sequences within this sample yield the same CDR3. The rearrangement joins TRBV18 to TRBJ1-1; D uncertain. V gave up 3 bases and J gave up 1 base, with 3 bases separating them. This CDR3 is 12 amino acids long. Germline V CDR1 and CDR2: KGHSH, LQKENI. CDR3 DNA sequence: TGTGCCAGCTCACCCGAGAACACTGAAGCTTTCTTT. Its protein is CASSPENTEAFF. Together with reference TRBV18 and TRBJ1-1, the CDR3 gives the full variable domain: NAGVMQNPRHLVRRRGQEARLRCSPMKGHSHVYWYRQLPEEGLKFMVYLQKENIIDESGMPKERFSAEFPKEGPSILRIQQVVRGDSAAYFCASSPENTEAFFGQGTRLTVV.

The rearrangement uses TRBV6-1 and TRBJ2-2; the D gene could be TRBD1 or TRBD2 (5 bases each). The length of the CDR3 is 13 residues. CDR1 and CDR2 (germline): MNHNS, SASEGT. The germline V and J ends were trimmed by 6 bases and 4 bases, with 9 bases remaining between them. CDR3 coding DNA: TGTGCCAGCAGAAAGGGGAGCACCGGGGAGCTGTTTTTT. Protein sequence: CASRKGSTGELFF.

A few counts support this clone. V is TRBV5-1 and J is TRBJ2-6; maybe TRBD1 (6 bases). The CDR3 contains 19 residues. Trimming left V 3 bases short and J 0 bases short, with 19 bases between. Germline CDR1 and CDR2: SGHRS and YFSETQ. The CDR3 protein is CASSSGQLSDLSGANVLTF. CDR3 in DNA: TGCGCCAGCAGCTCAGGACAGCTCTCCGATCTCTCTGGGGCCAACGTCCTGACTTTC.

The CDR3 sequence is CASSDAGFGAFF. CDR3 coding DNA: TGTGCCAGCAGTGACGCGGGGTTCGGAGCTTTCTTT. This chain uses TRBV25-1 with TRBJ1-1; no clear D. The germline V gene has CDR1 MGHDK and CDR2 SYGVNS. V was trimmed by 3 bases and J by 10 bases, leaving 12 bases between them. This CDR3 region has 12 residues.

The sample holds a few counts of this clone. Here the CDR3 reads CASSMGRYGYTF. The CDR3 DNA sequence: TGTGCCAGCAGTATGGGCCGCTATGGCTACACCTTC. J is TRBJ1-2 and V is TRBV28; the D is unclear. This CDR3 has 12 amino acids. Germline V gene lookup returns CDR1 MDHEN and CDR2 SYDVKM. V lost 5 bases to trimming and J lost 4 bases, with 8 bases between them.

The chain combines TRBV15 with TRBJ2-7; a possible D gene is TRBD1 (5 bases). V lost 0 bases, J lost 6 bases, and 9 bases lay in between. This CDR3 comprises 13 residues. Germline CDR1 reads LNHNV; CDR2 reads YYDKDF (reference sequence). The CDR3 DNA sequence: TGTGCCACCAGCAGAGATCGGCAGGGCGAGCAGTACTTC. It codes for CATSRDRQGEQYF.

The chain is built from TRBV29-1 and TRBJ1-2, with 8 bases aligning to TRBD1. The J segment lost 8 bases and the V segment lost 7 bases, leaving 9 bases of the junction unmatched. The CDR3 is 12 residues long. Germline V gene data show CDR1 as SQVTM and CDR2 as ANQGSEA. CDR3 loop: CSAEDRESGYTF. The CDR3, as DNA: TGCAGCGCAGAGGACAGGGAAAGCGGCTACACCTTC.